The clone carrying this T cell receptor (beta chain) has just a few counts. The antigen is unknown. Trimming took 4 bases from V and 0 from J, leaving 10 bases between them. Germline CDR1 is WSHSY and CDR2 is SAAADI. The CDR3 length is 15 residues. This record belongs to a study of blood T cells in healthy people across ages. Study outcomes and limitations: Among T cells, TCR beta diversity per million cells dropped roughly linearly as age rose.

PCR was performed a second time for 7 to 11 cycles using a sample-barcoded 5' primer and a J-beta primer mix. A template-switch adaptor with 12 random nucleotides tagged each cDNA molecule. Each single sample gave us at least 2.5 million CDR3-containing paired-end reads. TCRdb independently ran MiXCR on the 5' RACE reads; one entry per CDR3 protein. The sample lists just under 900,000 distinct CDR3 sequences; under 30% were seen once. This TCR was sampled from a woman older than 75 in good health. The chain couples TRBV10-2 to TRBJ1-5, with D maybe TRBD1 (5 bases). The material sequenced was blood. CDR3 bases: TGCGCCAGCAGTGCAACAGGCTCTAGCAATCAGCCCCAGCATTTT. This codes for CASSATGSSNQPQHF.